This is a list of T cell receptor beta chains from one sample in a study of blood T cell repertoires in COVID-19. Sequenced by immunoSEQ multiplex PCR; TCRdb stores in-frame clones only, minus some. The table records some 240,000 clones, roughly nine tenths of them present only once. Material for sequencing was peripheral blood. The receptors derive from a woman in her 40s who had recovered from COVID-19. Both conserved end residues are part of each CDR3. D genes are given only for firm matches. Expanded clones get a size class; other rows say once, few or many, or leave the size out.

size	V	D	J	CDR3	DNA
-	TRBV4-1	TRBD2	TRBJ2-6	CASSQAELGGAGRGANVLTF	TGCGCCAGCAGCCAAGCAGAACTCGGGGGGGCCGGGAGAGGGGCCAACGTCCTGACTTTC
-	TRBV4-1	-	TRBJ2-2	CASTRLPGANTGELFF	TGCGCCAGCACCCGACTTCCGGGAGCGAACACCGGGGAGCTGTTTTTT
-	TRBV6-5	-	TRBJ1-2	CASSSSGTNYGYTF	TGTGCCAGCAGTTCGTCCGGGACAAACTATGGCTACACCTTC
-	TRBV12-5	-	TRBJ1-1	CASGLGVLNTEAFF	TGTGCTAGTGGTTTGGGAGTCCTGAACACTGAAGCTTTCTTT
once	TRBV2	-	TRBJ1-1	CASSERGAGNGEAFF	TGTGCCAGCAGTGAACGGGGGGCAGGGAACGGTGAAGCTTTCTTT
-	TRBV5-1	-	TRBJ1-3	CASSLGDTSGNTIYF	TGCGCCAGCAGCTTGGGGGACACTTCTGGAAACACCATATATTTT
-	TRBV25-1	-	TRBJ2-1	CASSSRTAYNEQFF	TGTGCCAGCAGTTCCCGGACAGCCTACAATGAGCAGTTCTTC
-	TRBV12-3/TRBV12-4	-	TRBJ1-2	CASSTTGLIGYTF	TGTGCCAGCAGTACTACAGGGTTAATAGGCTACACCTTC
-	TRBV10-3	-	TRBJ1-6	CAISEDTRYSPLHF	TGTGCCATCAGTGAAGACACAAGATATTCACCCCTCCACTTT
-	TRBV13	TRBD2	TRBJ2-3	CASSPRSGKRSTDTQYF	TGTGCCAGCAGCCCCCGAAGCGGGAAAAGGAGTACAGATACGCAGTATTTT
-	TRBV7-9	TRBD1	TRBJ1-2	CASSATGADPGGYTF	TGTGCCAGCAGCGCCACAGGGGCAGACCCGGGGGGCTACACCTTC
-	TRBV12-3/TRBV12-4	-	TRBJ2-7	CASSSDSSYEQYF	TGTGCCAGCAGTTCAGACAGCTCCTACGAGCAGTACTTC
once	TRBV21-1	-	TRBJ1-1	CASSVRDRGTEAFF	TGTGCCAGCAGCGTTCGGGACAGGGGCACTGAAGCTTTCTTT
once	TRBV7-9	-	TRBJ2-5	CASSSTREGTQYF	TGTGCCAGCAGCTCCACCAGGGAAGGGACCCAGTACTTC
few	TRBV2	-	TRBJ1-1	CASSVPRGVAFF	TGTGCCAGCAGCGTCCCTCGGGGGGTTGCTTTCTTT
-	TRBV7-2	-	TRBJ2-7	CASSLAAKGGRIHEQYF	TGTGCCAGCAGCTTAGCAGCTAAGGGGGGGCGTATCCACGAGCAGTACTTC
few	TRBV5-8	-	TRBJ2-1	CASSMRVNEQFF	TGTGCCAGCAGCATGAGGGTCAATGAGCAGTTCTTC
-	TRBV25-1	TRBD1	TRBJ2-2	CASRTGPGELFF	TGTGCCAGCAGGACAGGGCCCGGGGAGCTGTTTTTT
-	TRBV27	-	TRBJ2-2	CASTGFGELFF	TGTGCCAGCACTGGCTTCGGGGAGCTGTTTTTT
-	TRBV6-5	TRBD1	TRBJ1-1	CASSRQGGNTEAFF	TGTGCCAGCAGCCGACAGGGGGGGAACACTGAAGCTTTCTTT
few	TRBV29-1	-	TRBJ2-5	CSVDAGTETQYF	TGCAGCGTTGATGCGGGAACGGAGACCCAGTACTTC
-	TRBV2	-	TRBJ1-4	CASSDPRYSEKLFF	TGTGCCAGCAGTGACCCCCGATACAGTGAAAAACTGTTTTTT
-	TRBV3-1/TRBV3-2	TRBD1	TRBJ2-7	CASSQEGQGAGEQYF	TGTGCCAGCAGCCAAGAGGGACAGGGGGCGGGGGAGCAGTACTTC
once	TRBV7-2	-	TRBJ1-3	CASSLIGQRDSGNTIYF	TGTGCCAGCAGCTTAATCGGACAGCGGGACTCTGGAAACACCATATATTTT
-	TRBV30	TRBD1	TRBJ1-5	CAWSITGGTAPQHF	TGTGCCTGGAGTATTACAGGGGGCACGGCACCCCAGCATTTT
-	TRBV10-3	-	TRBJ1-3	CAISSPNSGNTIYF	TGTGCCATCAGTAGCCCGAATTCTGGAAACACCATATATTTT
once	TRBV7-9	TRBD1	TRBJ2-3	CASSIQGGHTDTQYF	TGTGCCAGCAGCATACAGGGGGGACACACAGATACGCAGTATTTT
-	TRBV28	TRBD1	TRBJ2-7	CASSFWGLGQGHEQYF	TGTGCCAGCAGTTTTTGGGGGTTGGGACAGGGCCACGAGCAGTACTTC
once	TRBV7-6	-	TRBJ2-1	CASSLAVSGSYNEQFF	TGTGCCAGCAGCTTAGCTGTTAGCGGCTCCTACAATGAGCAGTTCTTC
-	TRBV5-4	-	TRBJ2-5	CASSLAAGARQETQYF	TGTGCCAGCAGCTTGGCGGCGGGGGCTCGACAAGAGACCCAGTACTTC
-	TRBV12-2	-	TRBJ1-1	CASRLEGDRGWATEAFF	TGTGCAAGTCGCTTAGAAGGGGATAGGGGTTGGGCCACTGAAGCTTTCTTT
-	TRBV10-3	-	TRBJ2-6	CAIRGGPGANVLTF	TGTGCGATTAGAGGGGGTCCTGGGGCCAACGTCCTGACTTTC
-	TRBV5-5	-	TRBJ1-1	CASSLEAWQGNTEAFF	TGTGCCAGCAGCTTGGAAGCGTGGCAGGGCAATACTGAAGCTTTCTTT
-	TRBV11-3	TRBD1	TRBJ2-3	CASSPGTGGLDTQYF	TGTGCCAGCAGTCCCGGGACAGGGGGCTTAGATACGCAGTATTTT
-	TRBV11-3	TRBD2	TRBJ2-1	CASSHRAGGHRDEQFF	TGTGCCAGCAGCCATCGAGCGGGAGGGCATCGAGATGAGCAGTTCTTC
-	TRBV21-1	-	TRBJ2-5	CASSRRTTGLAGTQETQYF	TGTGCCAGCAGCCGAAGGACCACGGGACTAGCGGGTACCCAAGAGACCCAGTACTTC
-	TRBV5-1	-	TRBJ2-2	CASSLMAGKTGELFF	TGCGCCAGCAGCTTGATGGCAGGGAAGACCGGGGAGCTGTTTTTT